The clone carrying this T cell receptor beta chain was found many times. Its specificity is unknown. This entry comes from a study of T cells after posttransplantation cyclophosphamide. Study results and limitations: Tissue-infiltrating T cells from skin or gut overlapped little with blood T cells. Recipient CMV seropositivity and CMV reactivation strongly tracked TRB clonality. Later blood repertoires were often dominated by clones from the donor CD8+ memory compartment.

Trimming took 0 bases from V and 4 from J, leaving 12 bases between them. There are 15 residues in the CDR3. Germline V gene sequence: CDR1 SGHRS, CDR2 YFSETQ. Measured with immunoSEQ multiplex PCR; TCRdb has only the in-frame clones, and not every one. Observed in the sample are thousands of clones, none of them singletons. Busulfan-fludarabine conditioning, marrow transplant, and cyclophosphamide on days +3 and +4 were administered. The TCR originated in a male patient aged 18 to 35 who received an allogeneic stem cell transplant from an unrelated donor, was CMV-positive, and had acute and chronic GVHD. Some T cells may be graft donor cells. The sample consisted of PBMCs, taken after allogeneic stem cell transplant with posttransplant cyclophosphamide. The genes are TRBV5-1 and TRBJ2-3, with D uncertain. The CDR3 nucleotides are TGCGCCAGCAGCTTGGCCCTCAGGAAGGCAGATACGCAGTATTTT. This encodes CASSLALRKADTQYF.